This T cell receptor (beta chain) was profiled in a study of CD8 T cells in Susac syndrome. This clonotype was detected only once. A quantity of about 0.5 to 1 ug RNA underwent reverse transcription using random hexamers. The method of amplification for TCR beta CDR3 was immunoSEQ multiplex PCR, covering 54 Vbeta and 13 Jbeta. MiXCR, applied by TCRdb to the immunoSEQ multiplex PCR reads, yields one record per CDR3 protein. The sample yields about 180,000 distinct CDR3 sequences, nearly 97% seen once. V lost 1 base and J 14 bases, leaving 21 bases between the germline ends. The V gene's germline CDR1 is LGHDT and CDR2 YNNKEL (reference sequence). The CDR3 contains 15 residues. Treatment-naive patients with stable or active relapsing-remitting disease served as multiple sclerosis controls. The CD8+ and CD4+ T cells were isolated magnetically using a negative isolation approach, whereas the TEMRA cells were enriched by FACS.

The chain joins TRBV3-1 to TRBJ2-1, with D tentatively TRBD1 or TRBD2 (6 bases each). This sequence originates from a human donor with multiple sclerosis. The sequenced material came from CD4+ T cells from PBMCs. CDR3 residues: CASSQGGWSVGGEFF. The DNA for the CDR3 is TGTGCCAGCAGCCAAGGCGGGTGGAGTGTGGGGGGCGAGTTCTTC.